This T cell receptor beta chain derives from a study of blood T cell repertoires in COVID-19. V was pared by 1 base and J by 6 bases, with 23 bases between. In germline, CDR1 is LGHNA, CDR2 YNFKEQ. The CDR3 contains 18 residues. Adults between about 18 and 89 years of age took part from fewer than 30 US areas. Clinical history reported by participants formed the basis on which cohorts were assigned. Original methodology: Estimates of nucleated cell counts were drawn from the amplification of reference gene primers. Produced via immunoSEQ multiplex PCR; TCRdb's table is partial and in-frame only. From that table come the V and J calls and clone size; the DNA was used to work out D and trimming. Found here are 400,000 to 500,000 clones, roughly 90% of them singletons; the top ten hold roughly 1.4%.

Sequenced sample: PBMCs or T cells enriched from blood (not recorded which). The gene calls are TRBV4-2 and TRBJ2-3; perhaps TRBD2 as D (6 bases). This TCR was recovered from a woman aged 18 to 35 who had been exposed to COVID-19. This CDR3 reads CASSQVDLAGFTSDTQYF. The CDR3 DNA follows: TGTGCCAGCAGCCAAGTAGACCTGGCGGGATTCACCTCGGATACGCAGTATTTT.